The entry that follows covers one TCR beta chain sequence. The sample carries other DNA sequences with the same CDR3. Looked up from germline, CDR1 is SEHNR and CDR2 is FQNEAQ (reference sequence). This CDR3 spans 14 amino acids. Trimming cost V 3 bases and J 4 bases; bases outside gene matches: 1. Produced via immunoSEQ multiplex PCR; TCRdb's table is partial and in-frame only. The sample holds roughly 200,000 clones, over 90% seen once. The record originates from a study of control samples from healthy donors and cancer patients. The specimen was blood. The V call is TRBV7-9, the J call TRBJ2-1; 9 positions match TRBD1. The receptor comes from a man aged 45-65 years in good health. CDR3 coding DNA: TGTGCCAGCAGCTTGGGGACAGGGTACAATGAGCAGTTCTTC. As protein: CASSLGTGYNEQFF.